This entry lists 7 T cell receptor beta chains sequenced from one sample in a study of PD-L1 blockade in urothelial cancer. Clones were read by immunoSEQ multiplex PCR, and TCRdb kept only the in-frame ones, dropping some. This sample carries 15,000 to 20,000 clones, around 90% of them seen once, and the ten largest clones take 5.9%. The sample consisted of PBMCs, taken around atezolizumab (anti-PD-L1) treatment. Source of these receptors: a man aged 50-59 years with urothelial cancer.

This chain joins TRBV15 and TRBJ1-4; 8 nucleotides line up with TRBD1. This CDR3 comprises 16 residues. Germline V gives CDR1 LNHNV, CDR2 YYDKDF (reference sequence). The V gene end was trimmed by 2 bases and the J gene end by 8 bases; junction bases not matched to a gene: 10. The chain's CDR3 is CATSRTQGAGNEKLFF. CDR3 bases: TGTGCCACCAGCAGAACCCAGGGGGCAGGTAACGAAAAACTGTTTTTT.

V gene TRBV2 combines with J gene TRBJ2-7, with no clear D. CDR1 SNHLY and CDR2 FYNNEI come from the germline V gene. The CDR3 extends over 11 amino acids. Trimming took 6 bases from V and 3 from J, leaving 6 bases between them. The CDR3 loop reads CASSLSYEQYF. CDR3 coding DNA: TGTGCCAGCAGCCTTAGCTACGAGCAGTACTTC.

This chain joins TRBV11-3 and TRBJ1-3, with D uncertain. CDR1 is SGHNT, CDR2 YENEEA, per germline. The CDR3 is made up of 16 amino acids. The V gene lost 2 bases and the J gene lost 0 bases, with 11 bases spanning the gap. CDR3 nucleotides: TGTGCCAGCAGCTTACTGACGGGTTGCTCTGGAAACACCATATATTTT. Protein product: CASSLLTGCSGNTIYF.

This clone appeared once. The chain employs TRBV4-1 and TRBJ2-7, with no clear D. CDR3 length: 15 amino acids. Trimming shortened V by 8 bases and J by 3 bases, and 20 bases separated the two germline ends. Germline V gives CDR1 MGHRA, CDR2 YSYEKL. In DNA form, the CDR3 reads TGCGCCAGCTCGCGAGGCGCGGAGCTACTCTACGAGCAGTACTTC. Its translation: CASSRGAELLYEQYF.

The V gene is TRBV7-9, the J gene TRBJ2-1; 9 positions agree with TRBD1. The germline V gene has CDR1 SEHNR and CDR2 FQNEAQ (reference sequence). Unmatched junction bases numbered 4, after V lost 7 bases and J lost 12 bases. This CDR3 comprises 11 residues. CDR3 protein: CASKGGQGQFF. Here the CDR3 DNA reads TGTGCCAGCAAGGGGGGACAGGGGCAGTTCTTC.

The chain employs TRBV10-2 and TRBJ2-2; a weak D match, TRBD1 (6 bases). The V end was cut by 5 bases, the J end by 0 bases, with 10 bases between. The CDR3 consists of 15 residues. From germline, CDR1 is WSHSY and CDR2 SAAADI. The CDR3 spells CASSLRQANTGELFF. The CDR3 bases are TGCGCCAGCAGTCTGAGACAGGCGAACACCGGGGAGCTGTTTTTT.

V usage is TRBV5-1 and J usage is TRBJ1-1; D unclear. CDR1 is SGHRS, CDR2 YFSETQ, per germline. V shed 3 bases and J shed 11 bases, with 11 bases lying between them. This CDR3 is built from 11 residues. This CDR3 reads CASSSGLRAFF. CDR3 bases: TGCGCCAGCAGCTCGGGTCTGAGGGCTTTCTTT.